The 4 T cell receptor beta chains given below trace back to one sample, sequenced in a study of response to subunit inactivated influenza vaccine (dated by TCRdb to 2016 to 2019). The library was prepared using RT-PCR. TCRdb records Illumina HiSeq 2500 as the sequencer. The public sequencing data were trimmed at Q25 with fastp and processed into clonotypes with MiXCR by TCRdb, which kept only in-frame beta chains. Here each entry gathers all rows of one CDR3 protein and keeps the most common genes and DNA. This sample comprises 500,000 to 600,000 distinct CDR3 sequences, about 15% of them detected only once. Of the sample, around 10% is held by the ten largest clones. Sequenced material: PBMCs from blood, taken approximately 13 days after vaccination. Every receptor here comes from a man in his forties or fifties who received an inactivated influenza vaccine. Donor details come from another sample of the same person, matched by shared clones.

The CDR3 region is CASSYSARGLTEAFF. CDR3 DNA: TGTGCCAGCAGTTACTCGGCCCGGGGGCTCACTGAAGCTTTCTTT. V and J are TRBV6-5 and TRBJ1-1, with D perhaps TRBD1 (6 bases). V was cut by 0 bases and J by 4 bases, with 12 bases left in between. The V gene's germline CDR1 is MNHEY and CDR2 SVGAGI. The CDR3 loop spans 15 amino acids.

The rearrangement joins TRBV3-1 to TRBJ1-3, with D perhaps matching TRBD1 (5 bases). The V end was cut by 1 base, the J end by 3 bases, with 10 bases between. The germline V gene has CDR1 LGHDT and CDR2 YNNKEL (reference sequence). The CDR3 runs 15 residues. The CDR3 loop reads CASSQGAGFGNTIYF. For the CDR3, the DNA is TGTGCCAGCAGCCAAGGGGCAGGGTTTGGAAACACCATATATTTT. Filled out from reference TRBV3-1 and TRBJ1-3, the complete variable domain reads DTAVSQTPKYLVTQMGNDKSIKCEQNLGHDTMYWYKQDSKKFLKIMFSYNNKELIINETVPNRFSPKSPDKAHLNLHINSLELGDSAVYFCASSQGAGFGNTIYFGEGSWLTVV.

This clonotype was observed a handful of times. This CDR3 is CATSSPPGELFF. CDR3 DNA sequence: TGTGCCACCAGCAGCCCTCCTGGGGAGCTGTTTTTT. The chain links TRBV15 to TRBJ2-2; the D is unclear. Trimming shortened V by 3 bases and J by 8 bases, and 7 bases separated the two germline ends. This CDR3 contains 12 residues. The germline V gene encodes CDR1 LNHNV and CDR2 YYDKDF (reference sequence).

The chain recombines TRBV10-3 with TRBJ1-1; a weak D match, TRBD1 (5 bases). Per germline, CDR1 ENHRY and CDR2 SYGVKD. Trimming took 3 bases from V and 0 from J, leaving 17 bases between them. The CDR3 sequence is 17 residues long. The CDR3 spells CAISDYQIQELNTEAFF. The CDR3, as DNA: TGTGCCATCAGTGATTATCAGATACAGGAATTGAACACTGAAGCTTTCTTT.